The entry below gives a single T cell receptor (beta chain) sequence along with its context. Its antigen is unknown. At one end, the junction sequence differs from germline, possibly due to a read error. Other nucleotide sequences in the sample specify the same CDR3. Focal radiation therapy combined with CTLA-4 blockade (ipilimumab) was tested in patients with chemo-refractory metastatic non-small-cell lung cancer. The method behind the library was the immunoSEQ multiplex PCR assay. Not all clones reach the TCRdb copy of this immuneACCESS table, which keeps in-frame sequences only. Checked studies attribute under half of the gap to unresolved V genes and leave the rest unexplained. The sample table contains 40,000 to 60,000 clones; only one count was recorded for approximately 78% of them. 2.5% to 3.5% of the sample lies in the top ten. These data originate in a study of radiotherapy plus CTLA-4 blockade in lung cancer (dated by TCRdb to about 2018). For the study in its entirety: Among enrolled patients, roughly 17% had an objective response and approximately 30% reached disease control.

The investigation overall reported the following: After treatment with radiotherapy and ipilimumab, TCR clones that originated in tumors expanded in peripheral blood. The strongest predictors of response, as reported, were early dynamic changes in blood T cell clones along with a rise in serum interferon-beta after radiation.

This TCR was recovered from a human donor with non-small cell lung cancer who had stable disease on radiotherapy plus ipilimumab. The sequenced sample was peripheral blood, obtained from a patient treated with radiotherapy plus ipilimumab.

The CDR3 region reads CASRPGQGNTEAFF. In nucleotide form, the sequence is TGTGCCAGCAGGCCCGGACAGGGGAACACCGAAGCTTTCTTT. The chain uses TRBV28 and TRBJ1-1, and 9 bases in between align with TRBD1. From the cysteine up to the phenylalanine, the CDR3 has a length of 14 residues. The entry retains the CDR3 DNA only, 42 bases that are in frame from base 1. Via the germline V gene, CDR1 is MDHEN and CDR2 SYDVKM.